A selection of T cell receptor beta chains follows, all from one sample in a study of cytomegalovirus exposure and HLA in healthy donors. The protocol was immunoSEQ multiplex PCR, while the TCRdb copy is restricted to in-frame clones and leaves out a portion. The table records some 98,000 clones, about 81% of them present only once. The sequencing sample was made of PBMCs. These receptors all stem from a middle-aged man in good health and CMV-seronegative. Both conserved end residues are part of each CDR3. D genes are given only for firm matches. Some rows mark clone size as missing; the rest say once, few, many or name a class of expanded clone.

D: .; J: TRBJ1-1; size: .; V: TRBV5-4; DNA: TGTGCCAGCAGCTTGGGGGGCACAATAGGAGACACTGAAGCTTTCTTT; CDR3: CASSLGGTIGDTEAFF
D: .; J: TRBJ2-2; size: few; V: TRBV28; DNA: TGTGCCAGCAGTTCGATGCTGCAGGGAACCGGGGAGCTGTTTTTT; CDR3: CASSSMLQGTGELFF
D: .; J: TRBJ2-1; size: .; V: TRBV5-1; DNA: TGCGCCAGCAGCTCCTTGGGGGGCGGGGGCACCTACAATGAGCAGTTCTTC; CDR3: CASSSLGGGGTYNEQFF
D: TRBD1; J: TRBJ1-3; size: .; V: TRBV19; DNA: TGTGCCAGTATGTGGACAGGACCCTTCTCTGGAAACACCATATATTTT; CDR3: CASMWTGPFSGNTIYF
D: TRBD1; J: TRBJ1-4; size: few; V: TRBV27; DNA: TGTGCCAGCGGACAGGGTTATGAAAAACTGTTTTTT; CDR3: CASGQGYEKLFF
D: TRBD2; J: TRBJ2-2; size: .; V: TRBV7-2; DNA: TGTGCCAGCAGCCACGGGACTAGCGTCAAGTCCGGGGAGCTGTTTTTT; CDR3: CASSHGTSVKSGELFF
D: .; J: TRBJ2-1; size: .; V: TRBV19; DNA: TGTGCCAGTAGCCTCGCCAGATATGAGCAGTTCTTC; CDR3: CASSLARYEQFF
D: .; J: TRBJ1-4; size: .; V: TRBV7-9; DNA: TGTGCCAGCAGCCTTGACAGGACCCTAAGTGAAAAACTGTTTTTT; CDR3: CASSLDRTLSEKLFF
D: .; J: TRBJ1-3; size: .; V: TRBV6-1; DNA: TGTGCCAGCATCGACAGGTTCACTGGAAACACCATATATTTT; CDR3: CASIDRFTGNTIYF
D: TRBD1; J: TRBJ1-3; size: .; V: TRBV9; DNA: TGTGCCAGCAGATCAGGGGGCTCTGGAAACACCATATATTTT; CDR3: CASRSGGSGNTIYF
D: TRBD2; J: TRBJ2-2; size: .; V: TRBV7-3; DNA: TGTGCCAGCAGCTCAAGCGGGGGGCGGGACACCGGGGAGCTGTTTTTT; CDR3: CASSSSGGRDTGELFF
D: .; J: TRBJ1-5; size: .; V: TRBV7-2; DNA: TGTGCCAGCAGCCGTCGGGGGGGCAATCAGCCCCAGCATTTT; CDR3: CASSRRGGNQPQHF
D: .; J: TRBJ2-3; size: .; V: TRBV1; DNA: TGCACCAGCAGCCAAGATAGTATACGGCGGGGAGTCTCAGATACGCAGTATTTT; CDR3: CTSSQDSIRRGVSDTQYF
D: TRBD2; J: TRBJ2-5; size: few; V: TRBV18; DNA: TGTGCCAGCTCGCAAACTAGCGGCCAAGAGACCCAGTACTTC; CDR3: CASSQTSGQETQYF
D: .; J: TRBJ2-7; size: few; V: TRBV7-9; DNA: TGTGCCAGCAGTTTAAGACAGGCCGGGGAGGAGCAGTACTTC; CDR3: CASSLRQAGEEQYF
D: .; J: TRBJ2-7; size: .; V: TRBV29-1; DNA: TGCAGCGTTGGCCTTAGCTACGAGCAGTACTTC; CDR3: CSVGLSYEQYF
D: TRBD1; J: TRBJ2-7; size: .; V: TRBV9; DNA: TGTGCCAGCAGCGTGCGAGGGGGCGCGTCCTACGAGCAGTACTTC; CDR3: CASSVRGGASYEQYF
D: .; J: TRBJ1-1; size: .; V: TRBV29-1; DNA: TGCAGCGTTGAAGACAGGGTGGTAAGGGGAGCTTTCTTT; CDR3: CSVEDRVVRGAFF
D: TRBD1; J: TRBJ2-7; size: .; V: TRBV7-8; DNA: TGTGCCAGCAGCTTAGCAGGACAGGCTTCCTACGAGCAGTACTTC; CDR3: CASSLAGQASYEQYF
D: .; J: TRBJ2-3; size: .; V: TRBV10-3; DNA: TGTGCCATCAGGGGGGAGGGCACAGATACGCAGTATTTT; CDR3: CAIRGEGTDTQYF
D: TRBD1; J: TRBJ2-4; size: .; V: TRBV2; DNA: TGTGCCAGCAAAGGACAGGGGAACATTCAGTACTTC; CDR3: CASKGQGNIQYF
D: TRBD2; J: TRBJ2-2; size: .; V: TRBV28; DNA: TGTGCCAGCAGGTTTAGCGGGGGGGCCGCCGGGGAGCTGTTTTTT; CDR3: CASRFSGGAAGELFF
D: TRBD1; J: TRBJ1-4; size: .; V: TRBV5-5; DNA: TGTGCCAGCAGCCCCCCGTCAGGGGGTGATGAAAAACTGTTTTTT; CDR3: CASSPPSGGDEKLFF
D: .; J: TRBJ2-3; size: .; V: TRBV7-7; DNA: TGTGCCAGCAGCTTAGTCCCCGGAGATACGCAGTATTTT; CDR3: CASSLVPGDTQYF
D: TRBD2; J: TRBJ2-7; size: .; V: TRBV15; DNA: TGTGCCACCAGCAGGGAGCGGGGGGGCGCGTACGAGCAGTACTTC; CDR3: CATSRERGGAYEQYF
D: .; J: TRBJ2-7; size: .; V: TRBV9; DNA: TGTGCCAGCAGCGTAAGACAGGAGCCCTACGAGCAGTACTTC; CDR3: CASSVRQEPYEQYF
D: TRBD1; J: TRBJ1-5; size: .; V: TRBV6-1; DNA: TGTGCCAGCAGTGAGTACAGGGGGGCCCATCAGCCCCAGCATTTT; CDR3: CASSEYRGAHQPQHF